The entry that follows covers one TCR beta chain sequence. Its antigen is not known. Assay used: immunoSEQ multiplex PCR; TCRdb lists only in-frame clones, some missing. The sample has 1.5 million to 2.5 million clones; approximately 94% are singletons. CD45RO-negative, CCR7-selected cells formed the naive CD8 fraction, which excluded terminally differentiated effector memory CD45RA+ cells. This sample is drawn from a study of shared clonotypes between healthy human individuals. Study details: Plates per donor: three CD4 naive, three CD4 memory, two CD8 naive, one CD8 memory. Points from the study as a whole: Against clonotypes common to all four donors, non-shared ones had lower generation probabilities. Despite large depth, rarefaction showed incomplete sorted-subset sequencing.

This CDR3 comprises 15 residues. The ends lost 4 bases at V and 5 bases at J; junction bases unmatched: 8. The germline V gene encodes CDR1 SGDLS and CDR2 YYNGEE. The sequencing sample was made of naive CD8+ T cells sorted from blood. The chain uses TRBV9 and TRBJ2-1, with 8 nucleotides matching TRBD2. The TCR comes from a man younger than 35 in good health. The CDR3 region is CASSFGLAVNNEQFF. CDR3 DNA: TGTGCCAGCAGCTTCGGACTAGCTGTCAACAATGAGCAGTTCTTC.